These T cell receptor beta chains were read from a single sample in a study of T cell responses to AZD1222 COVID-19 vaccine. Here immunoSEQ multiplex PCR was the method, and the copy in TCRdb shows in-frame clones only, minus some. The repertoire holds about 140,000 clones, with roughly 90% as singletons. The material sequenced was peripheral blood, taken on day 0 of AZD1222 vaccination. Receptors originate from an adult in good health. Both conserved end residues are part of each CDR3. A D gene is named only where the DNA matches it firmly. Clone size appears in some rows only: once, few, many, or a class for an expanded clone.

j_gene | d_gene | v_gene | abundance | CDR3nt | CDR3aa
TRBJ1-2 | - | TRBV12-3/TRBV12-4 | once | TGTGCCAGCAGTCCAGGGATCTATGGCTACACCTTC | CASSPGIYGYTF
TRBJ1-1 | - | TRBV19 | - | TGTGCCAGTAGTATAGTCCAGGGGCTGAACACTGAAGCTTTCTTT | CASSIVQGLNTEAFF
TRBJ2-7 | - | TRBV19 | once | TGTGCCAGCAGAAATGGGGGCAGTCTCTACGAGCAGTACTTC | CASRNGGSLYEQYF
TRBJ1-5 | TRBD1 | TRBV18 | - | TGTGCCAGCTCACCAGTGACAGGGGGGGGACAGCCCCAGCATTTT | CASSPVTGGGQPQHF
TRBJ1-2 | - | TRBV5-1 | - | TGCGCCAGCAGCTTGGCCGCGTGGACGGACAGCATGTCAGGGGGCTACACCTTC | CASSLAAWTDSMSGGYTF
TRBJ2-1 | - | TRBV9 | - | TGTGCCAGCAGCCCGCCTGGCTCCTACAATGAGCAGTTCTTC | CASSPPGSYNEQFF
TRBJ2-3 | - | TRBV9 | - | TGTGCCAGCAGCGTAGTGGGTGGAAGCACAGATACGCAGTATTTT | CASSVVGGSTDTQYF
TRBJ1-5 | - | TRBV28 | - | TGTGCCAGCAGTTTGAGGCTTGAGGGTCAGCCCCAGCATTTT | CASSLRLEGQPQHF
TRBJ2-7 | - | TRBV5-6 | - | TGTGCCAGCAGCTTGGAGGGGTCCATTTTGGAGCAGTACTTC | CASSLEGSILEQYF
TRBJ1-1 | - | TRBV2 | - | TGTGCCAGGGCCGAAAGGAACACTGAAGCTTTCTTT | CARAERNTEAFF
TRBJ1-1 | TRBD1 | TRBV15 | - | TGTGCCACAACCGGGACAGGGGCTGAAGCTTTCTTT | CATTGTGAEAFF
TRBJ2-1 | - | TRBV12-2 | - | TGTGCAAGTCGCTCAAGACTAGCATACAACAATGAGCAGTTCTTC | CASRSRLAYNNEQFF
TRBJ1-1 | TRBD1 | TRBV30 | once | TGTGCCTGGAGTCCTAACGGACAGGGAAGGCACATGAACACTGAAGCTTTCTTT | CAWSPNGQGRHMNTEAFF
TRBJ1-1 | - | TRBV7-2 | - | TGTGCCAGCAGCACCCAAGGGGACACTGAAGCTTTCTTT | CASSTQGDTEAFF
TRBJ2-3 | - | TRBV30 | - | TGTGCCTGGAGTCTAGGGAGCACAGATACGCAGTATTTT | CAWSLGSTDTQYF
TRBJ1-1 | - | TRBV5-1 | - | TGCGCCAGCAGCAGCCTTCCAGGGAACACTGAAGCTTTCTTT | CASSSLPGNTEAFF
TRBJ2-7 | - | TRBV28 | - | TGTGCCAGCTATGACGTTGGGGGAAACGAGCAGTACTTC | CASYDVGGNEQYF
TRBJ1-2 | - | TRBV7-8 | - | TGTGCCAGCAGCTTAGGGGGTGCCTATGGCTACACCTTC | CASSLGGAYGYTF
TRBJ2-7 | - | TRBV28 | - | TGTGCCAGCAGTCGCACAGGGGGCGGGGGGTACGAGCAGTACTTC | CASSRTGGGGYEQYF
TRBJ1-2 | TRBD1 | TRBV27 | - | TGTGCCAGCAGTTTAGGGGGACAGTACCCCTATGGCTACACCTTC | CASSLGGQYPYGYTF
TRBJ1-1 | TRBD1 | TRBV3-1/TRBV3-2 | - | TGTGCCAGCAGCCACCGGACAGGGGGCACTGAAGCTTTCTTT | CASSHRTGGTEAFF
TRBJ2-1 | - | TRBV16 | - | TGTGCCAGCAGCCTCTCAGTTGATGAGCAGTTCTTC | CASSLSVDEQFF
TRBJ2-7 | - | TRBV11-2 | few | TGTGCCAGCAGCTTAGTAGAGACGGGAACGACCGACTTC | CASSLVETGTTDF
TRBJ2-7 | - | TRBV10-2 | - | TGCGCCAGCAGTGAGATAACCTACGAGCAGTACTTC | CASSEITYEQYF
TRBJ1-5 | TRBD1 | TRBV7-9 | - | TGTGCCAGCAGCTCACGACAGGGGGCAGGGCAGCCCCAGCATTTT | CASSSRQGAGQPQHF
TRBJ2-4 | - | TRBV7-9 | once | TGTGCCAGCAGCTTACCGGGGCTAGCCAAAAACATTCAGTACTTC | CASSLPGLAKNIQYF
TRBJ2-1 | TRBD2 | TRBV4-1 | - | TGCGCCAGCAGCCAACTTAGCGGGGGGGTCTCCTACAATGAGCAGTTCTTC | CASSQLSGGVSYNEQFF
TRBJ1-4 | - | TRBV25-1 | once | TGTGCCAGCAGTGCAGGAAGGGCTAATGAAAAACTGTTTTTT | CASSAGRANEKLFF
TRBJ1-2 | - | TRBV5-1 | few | TGCGCCAGCACCCTCAGCCCGGGGAACTATGGCTACACCTTC | CASTLSPGNYGYTF
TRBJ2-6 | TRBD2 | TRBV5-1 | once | TGCGCCAGCAGCCCCTGGGACCACCAGACTAGCAGTATTGTAGATGGGGCCAACGTCCTGACTTTC | CASSPWDHQTSSIVDGANVLTF
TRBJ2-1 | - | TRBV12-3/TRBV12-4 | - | TGTGCCAGCAGGGGGGGAGTAATGGGTGAGCAGTTCTTC | CASRGGVMGEQFF
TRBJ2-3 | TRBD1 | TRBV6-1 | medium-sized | TGTGCCAGCAGTGAGGGGACAGTCCGAAGCACAGATACGCAGTATTTT | CASSEGTVRSTDTQYF
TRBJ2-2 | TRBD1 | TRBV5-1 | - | TGCGCCAGCAGCACCCTAGGACAGGGACGGCACACCGGGGAGCTGTTTTTT | CASSTLGQGRHTGELFF
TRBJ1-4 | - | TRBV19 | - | TGTGCCAGTAGTATGATAGTGCGGGGGGAGAATGAAAAACTGTTTTTT | CASSMIVRGENEKLFF
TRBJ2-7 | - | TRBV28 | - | TGTGCCAGCAGCCCGGGGTGGTTGGGCGTGGCCTACGAGCAGTACTTC | CASSPGWLGVAYEQYF
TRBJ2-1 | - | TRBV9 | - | TGTGCCAGCAGCGTAGGGGTATACAATGAGCAGTTCTTC | CASSVGVYNEQFF
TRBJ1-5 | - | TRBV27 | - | TGTGCCAGCAGTTTTTCGGGGGAAAATCAGCCCCAGCATTTT | CASSFSGENQPQHF
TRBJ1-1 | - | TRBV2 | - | TGTGCCAGCAGTGGGTCCAGGGATAGGGGCCACCGGAACACTGAAGCTTTCTTT | CASSGSRDRGHRNTEAFF
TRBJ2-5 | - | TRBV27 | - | TGTGCCAGCAGTTTCGCCCCGGAGACCCAGTACTTC | CASSFAPETQYF
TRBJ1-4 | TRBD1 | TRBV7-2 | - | TGTGCCAGCGGGACAGGGGGTCCTCTAGGAGAAAAACTGTTTTTT | CASGTGGPLGEKLFF
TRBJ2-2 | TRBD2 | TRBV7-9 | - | TGTGCCAGCAGAGAACGGAACCCTTTAGCGGGAGGGCCCGGGGAGCTGTTTTTT | CASRERNPLAGGPGELFF
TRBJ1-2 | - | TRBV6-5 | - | TGTGCCAGCAGTTACTCGAAGGCAGGGCCTGGCTACACCTTC | CASSYSKAGPGYTF
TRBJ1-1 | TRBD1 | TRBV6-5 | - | TGTGCCAGCAGAATTAACAGGGGGCGGGACACTGAAGCTTTCTTT | CASRINRGRDTEAFF
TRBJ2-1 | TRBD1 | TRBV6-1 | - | TGTGCCAGCAGTGAAGATAGACAGGGGATGAGCTACAATGAGCAGTTCTTC | CASSEDRQGMSYNEQFF
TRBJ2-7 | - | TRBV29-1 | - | TGCAGCGTTGCGGGGACGTCCTACGAGCAGTACTTC | CSVAGTSYEQYF
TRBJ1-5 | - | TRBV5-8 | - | TGTGCCAGCAGCTTGGGAGCTAACAATCAGCCCCAGCATTTT | CASSLGANNQPQHF
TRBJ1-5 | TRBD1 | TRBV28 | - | TGTGCCAGCAGTTCACAGGGGGCTCAGGGGCTTAGCAATCAGCCCCAGCATTTT | CASSSQGAQGLSNQPQHF
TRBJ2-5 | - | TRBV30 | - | TGTGCCTGGAGTCACCGGGAGACCCAGTACTTC | CAWSHRETQYF
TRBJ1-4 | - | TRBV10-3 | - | TGTGCCATCAGTGAAGGGCAGGGAGTTAATGAAAAACTGTTTTTT | CAISEGQGVNEKLFF
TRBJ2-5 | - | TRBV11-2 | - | TGTGCCAGCAGCTTATCGTCCCTAGCTCTGGAGACCCAGTACTTC | CASSLSSLALETQYF
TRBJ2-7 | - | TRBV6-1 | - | TGTGCCAGCAGTGAATCGGGTCATCACGCAGGTGCGCAGTACTTC | CASSESGHHAGAQYF
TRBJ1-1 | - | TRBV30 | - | TGTGCCGGTAAGGTGGGATTGAACACTGAAGCTTTCTTT | CAGKVGLNTEAFF
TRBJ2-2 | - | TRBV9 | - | TGTGCCAGCAGCGTAGGGTCCCCCCGTGACACCGGGGAGCTGTTTTTT | CASSVGSPRDTGELFF
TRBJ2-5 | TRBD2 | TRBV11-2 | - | TGTGCCAGCAGCTTTAGCGGGGGCGAGACCCAGTACTTC | CASSFSGGETQYF
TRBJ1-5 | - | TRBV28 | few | TGTGCCAACCTAGTCGACAGGCTCAATCAGCCCCAGCATTTT | CANLVDRLNQPQHF
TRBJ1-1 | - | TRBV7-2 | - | TGTGCCAGCAGCTTAGTCGCTCACACTGAAGCTTTCTTT | CASSLVAHTEAFF